Described below is a single T cell receptor (beta chain) sequence and its context. The data were obtained in a study of cytomegalovirus exposure and HLA in healthy donors. The PCR was carried out with 60 Vbeta primers and 13 Jbeta primers. Method: immunoSEQ multiplex PCR; TCRdb's copy keeps in-frame clones and lacks some. This sample contains roughly 40,000 clones. This CDR3 has 14 residues. Trimming cost V 4 bases and J 3 bases, with 10 bases left between them. The V gene's germline CDR1 is MGHRA and CDR2 YSYEKL. Sequencing was done on a sample of PBMCs. This clonotype was sampled from a male donor in good health and CMV-seronegative. The gene calls are TRBV4-1 and TRBJ1-5, with TRBD1 as a possible D gene (5 bases). This CDR3 is CASSPQGDNQPQHF. The CDR3 nucleotides read TGCGCCAGCAGCCCTCAGGGCGACAATCAGCCCCAGCATTTT.